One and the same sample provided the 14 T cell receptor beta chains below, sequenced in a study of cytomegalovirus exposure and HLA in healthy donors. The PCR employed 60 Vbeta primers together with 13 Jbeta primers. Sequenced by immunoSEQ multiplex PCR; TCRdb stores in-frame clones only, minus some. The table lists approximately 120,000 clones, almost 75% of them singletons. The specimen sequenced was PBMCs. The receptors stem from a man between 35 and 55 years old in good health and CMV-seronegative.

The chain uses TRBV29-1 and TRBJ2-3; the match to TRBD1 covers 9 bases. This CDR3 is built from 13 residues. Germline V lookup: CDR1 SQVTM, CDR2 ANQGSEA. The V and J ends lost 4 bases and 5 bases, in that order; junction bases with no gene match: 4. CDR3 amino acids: CSVGPGQGDTQYF. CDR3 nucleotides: TGCAGCGTTGGGCCGGGACAGGGAGATACGCAGTATTTT.

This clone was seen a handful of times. DNA of the CDR3: TGTGCCAGCTTGGAGGGAGCGAACACCGGGGAGCTGTTTTTT. As protein: CASLEGANTGELFF. This chain connects TRBV18 to TRBJ2-2; tentatively, D is TRBD2 (6 bases). V gave up 7 bases and J gave up 0 bases, with 9 bases separating them. In germline, CDR1 is KGHSH, CDR2 LQKENI. The CDR3 is 14 residues long.

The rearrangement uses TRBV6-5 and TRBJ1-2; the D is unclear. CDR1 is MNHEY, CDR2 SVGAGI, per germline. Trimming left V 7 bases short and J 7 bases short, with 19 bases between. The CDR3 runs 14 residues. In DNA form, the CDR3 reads TGTGCCAGCAAAGAGGAGGGCCGGATTGGTGGCTACACCTTC. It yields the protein CASKEEGRIGGYTF.

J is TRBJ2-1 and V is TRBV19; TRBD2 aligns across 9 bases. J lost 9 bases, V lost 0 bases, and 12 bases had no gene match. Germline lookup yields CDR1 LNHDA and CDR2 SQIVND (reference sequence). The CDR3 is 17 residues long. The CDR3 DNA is TGTGCCAGTAGTATAGATTTAATAGCGGGGGACCTCGGTGAGCAGTTCTTC. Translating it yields CASSIDLIAGDLGEQFF.

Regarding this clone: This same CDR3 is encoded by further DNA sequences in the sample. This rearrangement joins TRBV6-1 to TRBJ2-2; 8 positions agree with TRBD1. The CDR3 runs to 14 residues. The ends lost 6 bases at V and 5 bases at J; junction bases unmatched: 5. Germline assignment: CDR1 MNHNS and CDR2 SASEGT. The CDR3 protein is CASRYRGRTGELFF. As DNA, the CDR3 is TGTGCCAGCAGATACAGGGGGAGGACCGGGGAGCTGTTTTTT.

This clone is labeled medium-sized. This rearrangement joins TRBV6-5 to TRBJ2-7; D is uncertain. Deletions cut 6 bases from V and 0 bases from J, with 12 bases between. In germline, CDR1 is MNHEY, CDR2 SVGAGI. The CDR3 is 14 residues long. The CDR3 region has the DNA TGTGCCAGCAGAGCAAGCCAAAACTCCTACGAGCAGTACTTC. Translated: CASRASQNSYEQYF.

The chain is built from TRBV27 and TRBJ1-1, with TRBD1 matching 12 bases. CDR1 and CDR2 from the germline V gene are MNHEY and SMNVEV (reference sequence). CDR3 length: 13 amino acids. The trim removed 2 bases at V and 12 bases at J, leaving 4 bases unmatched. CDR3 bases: TGTGCCAGCAGTTTACAGGGACAGGGGGCGACTTTCTTT. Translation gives CASSLQGQGATFF.

The CDR3 DNA follows: TGTGCCAGCAGTCGTCCCCCCGGGGGTTCCTACAATGAGCAGTTCTTC. Its translation: CASSRPPGGSYNEQFF. V gene TRBV7-2 combines with J gene TRBJ2-1, with D maybe TRBD2 (6 bases). Trimming pared 6 bases from V and 1 base from J, leaving 16 bases between. Germline V lookup: CDR1 SGHTA, CDR2 FQGNSA. The CDR3 is made up of 16 amino acids.

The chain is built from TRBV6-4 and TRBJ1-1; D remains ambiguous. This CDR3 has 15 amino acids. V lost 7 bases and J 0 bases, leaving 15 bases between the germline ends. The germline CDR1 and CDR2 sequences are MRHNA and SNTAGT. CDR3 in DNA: TGTGCCAGCAAGGTCGAGGACTCAATGAACACTGAAGCTTTCTTT. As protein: CASKVEDSMNTEAFF.

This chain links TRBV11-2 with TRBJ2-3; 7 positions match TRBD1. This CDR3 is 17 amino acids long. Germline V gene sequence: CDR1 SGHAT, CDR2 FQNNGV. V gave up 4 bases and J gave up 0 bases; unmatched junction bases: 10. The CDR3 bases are TGTGCCAGCAGCTCGTTCCCCACAGGGGCCAGCACAGATACGCAGTATTTT. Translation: CASSSFPTGASTDTQYF.

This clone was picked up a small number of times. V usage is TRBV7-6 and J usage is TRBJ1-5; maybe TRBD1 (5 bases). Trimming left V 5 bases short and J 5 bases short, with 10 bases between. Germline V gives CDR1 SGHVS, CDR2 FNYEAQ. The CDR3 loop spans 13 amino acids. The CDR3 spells CASSRDRDQPQHF. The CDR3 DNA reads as TGTGCCAGCAGCCGCGACAGAGATCAGCCCCAGCATTTT.

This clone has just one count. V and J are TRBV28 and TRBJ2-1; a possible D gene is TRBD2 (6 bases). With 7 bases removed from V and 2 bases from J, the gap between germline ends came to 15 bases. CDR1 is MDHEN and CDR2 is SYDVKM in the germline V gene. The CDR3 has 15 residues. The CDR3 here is CASISSGGAYNEQFF. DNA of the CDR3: TGTGCCAGCATTTCCTCGGGCGGGGCCTACAATGAGCAGTTCTTC.

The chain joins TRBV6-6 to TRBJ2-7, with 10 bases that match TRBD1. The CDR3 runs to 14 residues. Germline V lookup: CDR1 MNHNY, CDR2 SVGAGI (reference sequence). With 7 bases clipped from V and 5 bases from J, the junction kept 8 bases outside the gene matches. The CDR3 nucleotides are TGTGCCAGCACCATCGACAGGGGGCATAACGAGCAGTACTTC. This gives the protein CASTIDRGHNEQYF.

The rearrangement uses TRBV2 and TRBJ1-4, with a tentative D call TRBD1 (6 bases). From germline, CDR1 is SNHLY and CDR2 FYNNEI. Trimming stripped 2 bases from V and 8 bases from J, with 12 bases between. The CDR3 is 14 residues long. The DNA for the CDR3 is TGTGCCAGCAGTGAAAGGGGGGGAAAAGAAAAACTGTTTTTT. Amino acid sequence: CASSERGGKEKLFF.